This T cell receptor (beta chain) was sequenced during a study of vaccination and CD4 T cells after COVID-19 (dated by TCRdb to 2022 to 2024). In the study overall: SARS-CoV-2 positivity had been established in the convalescent patients by nasal swab PCR, and mild disease was recorded in nine or ten of these patients and severe disease in one. A few convalescent patients were sampled both early after vaccination (day 14) and late after vaccination (days 161 to 241). The convalescent cohort included six males and four females, with two Hispanic individuals, seven Caucasians, two Asians and one multiracial person. Each participant got two doses of either the Pfizer-BioNTech BNT162b2 vaccine (n=8) or the Moderna mRNA-1273 vaccine (n=2). As controls, cultures received a CEFX viral epitope pool (the positive control), an HIV-1 Nef peptide pool (the negative control), or no peptide at all. Culture stimuli were overlapping spike peptide pools from SARS-CoV-2 and from the common cold coronaviruses HCoV-NL63, HCoV-OC43 and HCoV-229E. The time from the second vaccine dose to post-vaccine blood sampling had a median of approximately 72 days and ranged from about 14 to 250 days. Post-COVID blood samples were collected from convalescent patients a median of roughly 100 days after diagnosis, with a range of about 35 to 161 days. The spike-specific CD4+ TCR repertoire was compared before and after mRNA vaccination in about nine COVID-19 convalescent patients and 4 infection-naive healthy vaccine recipients. The investigation overall reported the following: In convalescent patients, a median roughly 85% of post-vaccine SARS-CoV-2-reactive clones were detected only after vaccination, suggesting vaccine-specific priming. In convalescent patients, nearly all vaccine-specific clones (304 of 307) were found to be mono-reactive for SARS-CoV-2 spike rather than cross-reactive with common cold coronaviruses. Relatively few convalescent patients were included in the study, and early timepoints after natural infection were not analyzed. Although the median number of SARS-CoV-2-reactive clonotypes went up from some 23 after infection to around 40 after vaccination, the increase was not significant.

The library came from PCR. At the Johns Hopkins FTIC core, DNA from the cultured CD4+ T cells underwent TCR sequencing with the Oncomine TCR Beta short-read assay. Genomic DNA was extracted from the cultured CD4+ T cells with the QIAamp micro DNA kit. Oncomine TCR Beta libraries from cultured CD4+ T cells were pooled with unique dual indexes and sequenced on an Illumina iSeq 100. From the authors' description of their analysis: Non-productive sequences were removed, and CDR3s not starting with C, not ending with F or W, or shorter than 7 amino acids were discarded. Antigen-specific clonotypes were identified with the MANAFEST web application by comparing peptide-stimulated wells with reference and other culture wells. For a clone to be called positive, the clone needed an FDR below 0.05, an odds ratio above 5, and a productive frequency above 0.1% in at least two of three replicate wells. A clonotype was classed as cross-reactive if the clonotype showed significant expansion both in SARS-CoV-2 spike wells and in at least one common cold coronavirus spike condition. CDR3 homology was assessed with Levenshtein distances (stringdist) and unrooted phylogenetic trees (ape) in R version 3.6.1. TCRdb cleaned the public reads at Q25 with fastp, built clones with MiXCR and kept in-frame beta chains. Identical CDR3 proteins give one entry, which carries the most common genes and DNA. The V and J calls here are based on TCRdb, not the publication. Recorded for this sample are approximately 18,000 distinct CDR3 sequences; around 47% of them occurred a single time. The ten most abundant clones make up roughly 21% of the sample.

The CDR3 runs 16 amino acids, cysteine and phenylalanine included. The DNA shown is the 48-base CDR3, in frame from base 1. At the junction V is shortened by 5 bases and J by 2 bases, with 18 bases in between. CDR1 is given as SGHAT and CDR2 as FQNNGV, both from the germline V gene. Taken with the paper, the label for time point translates to: late sampling 161 to 241 days after vaccination in a few convalescent patients. What the treatment or condition label conveys for this sample: roughly ten-day PBMC culture with coronavirus spike peptide pools or control peptides (ViraFEST assay). The study used the ViraFEST assay, which expanded antigen-specific T cells with peptide pools and then identified expanded clonotypes by TCR sequencing. The positive SARS-CoV-2 PCR tests of the convalescent patients were dated from March to December 2020, before the Alpha, Beta and Delta variants emerged in the United States. Each well held fewer than 2.5 million PBMCs cultured with roughly 10 ug/ml peptide pools in IMDM containing roughly 5% human AB serum and 7.5 to 10 IU/ml IL-2. Half of the culture medium was replaced with fresh IL-2-containing medium on days 3 and 7. After 9 to 11 days of culture, CD4+ T cells were isolated by negative selection with the EasySep CD4+ T cell isolation kit. Ficoll-Paque Plus gradient centrifugation was used to isolate PBMCs from whole blood, and the isolated PBMCs were then either used fresh or cryopreserved at -140C. In general, triplicate wells were set up for every culture condition.

As to this clonotype: The specificity of this receptor is unknown. Within one base of it there is no much larger clone, and no base qualities were kept.

The chain links TRBV11-2 with TRBJ2-5, with a weak D call of TRBD1 (6 bases match). The receptor comes from a human donor who had recovered from COVID-19. Here the sequenced sample was CD4+ T cells from blood, cultured in vitro, taken about 7 months after SARS-CoV-2 vaccination. The CDR3 sequence is CASSAYTGRRQETQYF. The nucleotides read TGTGCCAGCAGCGCCTACACAGGGAGAAGGCAAGAGACCCAGTACTTC.